This T cell receptor beta chain was observed in a study of T cell repertoires in cytomegalovirus infection. Study-level information: It can be stated that public TCR beta signatures indicated CMV infection as well as a matching HLA type. Whole-study findings and limits: The response measured ex vivo was dominated by TCR beta clonotypes (HLA-C-restricted and CMV-specific). Cumulative public TCR beta family frequency identified carriers of CMV plus the relevant HLA.

MiXCR was run by TCRdb on the reads, yielding one entry per CDR3 protein. The table lists approximately 500,000 distinct CDR3 sequences, more than 15% of them singletons. CDR3 length equals 15 residues. Germline V lookup: CDR1 MDHEN, CDR2 SYDVKM. On this clonotype itself: Its cognate antigen is unknown. The junction and the germline gene differ at one end; a read error may be behind it.

The rearrangement joins TRBV28 to TRBJ2-7, with D possibly TRBD1 on 6 matching bases. Sequencing used CD8+ T cells from PBMCs. This receptor was identified in a human donor in good health (CMV status not recorded). Some clones in this sample may be carry-over from other donors' samples. CDR3 sequence (DNA): TGTGCCAGCTGTTTTTCGGAACAGGGCTACTACGAGCAGTACTTC. This sequence encodes CASCFSEQGYYEQYF.